The next 31 T cell receptor beta chains were all read from a single sample in a study of blood T cell repertoires in COVID-19. The data were produced by immunoSEQ multiplex PCR, yet TCRdb's version contains in-frame clones alone and is incomplete. Of 250,000 to 300,000 clones listed, roughly 85% are singletons. Material for sequencing was PBMCs or T cells enriched from blood (not recorded which). The receptors were gathered from a man aged 35-49 years who had been exposed to COVID-19.

This chain uses TRBV30 with TRBJ2-1; a weak D match, TRBD2 (7 bases). The CDR3 loop spans 14 amino acids. Between the trimmed V and J ends, which lost 3 bases and 2 bases, there was a span of 11 bases. CDR1 is GTSNPN, CDR2 SVGIG, per germline (reference sequence). CDR3 protein: CAWSWEGAYNEQFF. CDR3 bases: TGTGCCTGGAGCTGGGAGGGGGCCTACAATGAGCAGTTCTTC.

CDR3 bases: TGTGCCAGCAGTGAAATGGGTTTAGGAGGAGCTAACGGCTACACCTTC. As protein: CASSEMGLGGANGYTF. The V gene is TRBV6-1, the J gene TRBJ1-2; no definite D call. The CDR3 runs 16 residues. The ends were cut back, 2 bases at V and 8 bases at J, with 21 bases in the middle. Looked up from germline, CDR1 is MNHNS and CDR2 is SASEGT.

This clone turned up a few times. The rearrangement links TRBV18 to TRBJ1-4; no reliable D call. Germline V gene sequence: CDR1 KGHSH, CDR2 LQKENI. V shed 2 bases and J shed 6 bases, with 13 bases lying between them. The length of the CDR3 is 15 residues. The CDR3 coding sequence is TGTGCCAGCTCACCATCCCGGGATTCTTATGAAAAACTGTTTTTT. Protein sequence: CASSPSRDSYEKLFF.

V and J are TRBV5-5 and TRBJ1-2, with D unclear. In germline, CDR1 is SGHKS, CDR2 YYEKEE (reference sequence). V was shortened by 6 bases and J by 4 bases, with 16 bases between the two germline ends. The CDR3 runs 14 residues. CDR3 nucleotide sequence: TGTGCCAGCAATCTTTTCAGTGGTCCCTATGGCTACACCTTC. It is translated as CASNLFSGPYGYTF. The full variable domain, with the rest looked up from reference TRBV5-5 and TRBJ1-2, is DAGVTQSPTHLIKTRGQQVTLRCSPISGHKSVSWYQQVLGQGPQFIFQYYEKEERGRGNFPDRFSARQFPNYSSELNVNALLLGDSALYLCASNLFSGPYGYTFGSGTRLTVV.

V and J are TRBV27 and TRBJ2-1; no clear D gene. V lost 10 bases and J 0 bases, leaving 10 bases between the germline ends. The length of the CDR3 is 13 residues. In germline, CDR1 is MNHEY, CDR2 SMNVEV (reference sequence). For the CDR3, the DNA is TGTGCCACCTACGGGTTCTCCTACAATGAGCAGTTCTTC. Its protein is CATYGFSYNEQFF.

The chain carries TRBV9 and TRBJ2-1, with a possible D match to TRBD2 (5 bases). Germline CDR1 and CDR2: SGDLS and YYNGEE. V was clipped by 2 bases and J by 8 bases, with 17 bases between them. This CDR3 has 15 residues. CDR3 coding DNA: TGTGCCAGCAGCGTTTTCAGGACTGCTTACGATGAGCAGTTCTTC. It is translated as CASSVFRTAYDEQFF.

The rearrangement links TRBV28 to TRBJ1-4; possible D gene TRBD1, 6 bases. The CDR3 is 15 residues long. Germline V gene lookup returns CDR1 MDHEN and CDR2 SYDVKM. Trimming cost V 8 bases and J 3 bases, with 16 bases left between them. CDR3 in amino acids: CASSGLGGANEKLFF. CDR3 nucleotide sequence: TGTGCCAGCTCCGGTCTAGGGGGAGCTAATGAAAAACTGTTTTTT.

V gene TRBV10-1 combines with J gene TRBJ1-1, with unresolved D. This CDR3 region has 13 residues. Germline V gene data show CDR1 as WNHNN and CDR2 as SYGVQD (reference sequence). The V end lost 5 bases, the J end lost 1 base, and 8 bases lay between the germline ends. CDR3 in DNA: TGCGCCAGCAGTCCAACAGAGAACACTGAAGCTTTCTTT. It yields the protein CASSPTENTEAFF.

This clone appeared a few times. The rearrangement links TRBV30 to TRBJ1-3; no clear D. V lost 0 bases and J lost 1, with 13 bases in between. Germline V gene lookup returns CDR1 GTSNPN and CDR2 SVGIG (reference sequence). The CDR3 is made up of 16 amino acids. The CDR3 reads CAWSVGEVLSGNTIYF. CDR3 DNA: TGTGCCTGGAGTGTCGGAGAGGTGCTTTCTGGAAACACCATATATTTT.

The V call is TRBV21-1, the J call TRBJ2-5; TRBD2 is the table's D call, not checked against the DNA. TRBV21-1 is assigned pseudogene status. The CDR3 totals 17 residues. The CDR3 region has the DNA TGTGCCAGCAGCATGAGAGGACTAGCGGGAGTGGGAGAGACCCAGTACTTC. This codes for CASSMRGLAGVGETQYF.

The chain has TRBV12-3 or TRBV12-4 and TRBJ1-2; D gene ambiguous. V was cut by 7 bases and J by 7 bases, with 10 bases left in between. The length of the CDR3 is 11 residues. In nucleotides, the CDR3 is TGTGCCAGCACGGCAGCGGTTGGCTACACCTTC. Translating it yields CASTAAVGYTF.

The chain couples TRBV6-5 to TRBJ1-1, with TRBD1 identical over 9 bases. V trimming: 5 bases; J trimming: 9 bases; junction bases outside the gene matches: 4. CDR1 and CDR2 from the germline V gene are MNHEY and SVGAGI. The CDR3 runs 12 residues. CDR3 coding DNA: TGTGCCAGCAGTAACGGACAGGGGAAAGCTTTCTTT. It encodes CASSNGQGKAFF.

This clone has just one count. Written as DNA, the CDR3 is TGTGCCAGCGGCGGGTCCGAGCAGTACTTC. It specifies CASGGSEQYF. The rearrangement links TRBV2 to TRBJ2-7; weak D call: TRBD2 (5 bases). Per the germline V gene, CDR1 is SNHLY and CDR2 is FYNNEI. The V gene lost 8 bases and the J gene lost 6 bases, with 8 bases spanning the gap. This CDR3 comprises 10 residues.

The chain is built from TRBV5-1 and TRBJ2-7, with a weak D call TRBD1 (5 bases). The CDR3 length is 15 residues. Germline CDR1 and CDR2: SGHRS and YFSETQ. V lost 5 bases, J lost 7 bases, and 22 bases lay in between. This CDR3 reads CASSLRLRGPGEQYF. CDR3 nucleotide sequence: TGCGCCAGCAGTCTGCGATTAAGGGGCCCTGGGGAGCAGTACTTC. The full variable domain, with the rest looked up from reference TRBV5-1 and TRBJ2-7, is KAGVTQTPRYLIKTRGQQVTLSCSPISGHRSVSWYQQTPGQGLQFLFEYFSETQRNKGNFPGRFSGRQFSNSRSEMNVSTLELGDSALYLCASSLRLRGPGEQYFGPGTRLTVT.

This chain uses TRBV6-1 with TRBJ2-2; no clear D gene. The CDR3 consists of 11 residues. Trimming took off 3 bases at V and 7 bases at J, with 3 bases between the two ends. The germline CDR1 and CDR2 sequences are MNHNS and SASEGT. The CDR3 DNA reads as TGTGCCAGCAGTGAGAGCGGGGAGCTGTTTTTT. Residues: CASSESGELFF.

The CDR3 DNA is TGTGCCAGCAGCTGGGAGGACAGGGGGAGCGCTTTCTTT. Its protein is CASSWEDRGSAFF. The chain employs TRBV7-9 and TRBJ1-1; 10 nucleotides match TRBD1. The CDR3 is 13 residues long. Germline lookup yields CDR1 SEHNR and CDR2 FQNEAQ (reference sequence). V gave up 4 bases and J gave up 11 bases; unmatched junction bases: 7.

This clone has only a few counts. The genes are TRBV30 and TRBJ1-2; no clear D. The length of the CDR3 is 13 residues. Trimming removed 0 bases from V and 8 bases from J, with 13 bases in between. Germline V gene lookup returns CDR1 GTSNPN and CDR2 SVGIG (reference sequence). The CDR3 region has the DNA TGTGCCTGGAGTGTCGGTCCGGCCGGGGGCTACACCTTC. Translation gives CAWSVGPAGGYTF.

This chain joins TRBV5-8 and TRBJ1-2; D is unresolved. With 4 bases removed from V and 8 bases from J, the gap between germline ends came to 9 bases. The CDR3 length is 11 residues. Germline V gene sequence: CDR1 SGHTS, CDR2 YDEGEE. CDR3 residues: CASSPSRGYTF. CDR3 sequence (DNA): TGTGCCAGCAGCCCTTCTCGGGGCTACACCTTC.

This rearrangement joins TRBV10-3 to TRBJ1-4; no firm D call. V was trimmed by 8 bases and J by 5 bases, leaving 18 bases between them. There are 15 residues in the CDR3. Germline CDR1 ENHRY, CDR2 SYGVKD. For the CDR3, the DNA is TGTGCCATCGCCTTAACCAGCGGGCCAAATGAAAAACTGTTTTTT. The encoded protein is CAIALTSGPNEKLFF.

V and J are TRBV5-1 and TRBJ2-7; 8 bases match TRBD2. The CDR3 has 15 residues. Losses at the gene ends were 0 bases for V and 6 bases for J; bases not matched to a gene: 8. The germline gives CDR1 SGHRS, CDR2 YFSETQ. CDR3 DNA sequence: TGCGCCAGCAGCTTGGACCACCCGGGACTAGGCGAGCAGTACTTC. It codes for CASSLDHPGLGEQYF.

This clone was observed a single time. V is TRBV27 and J is TRBJ2-2; D perhaps matches TRBD2 (5 bases). Germline V CDR1 and CDR2: MNHEY, SMNVEV (reference sequence). V was shortened by 9 bases and J by 1 base, with 9 bases between the two germline ends. The CDR3 is made up of 13 amino acids. The CDR3 reads CASTSGNTGELFF. The CDR3, as DNA: TGTGCCAGTACGAGCGGGAACACCGGGGAGCTGTTTTTT.

V gene TRBV6-5 combines with J gene TRBJ1-5, with a possible D match to TRBD1 (5 bases). This CDR3 region has 13 residues. Germline V gene lookup returns CDR1 MNHEY and CDR2 SVGAGI. Trimming took off 8 bases at V and 3 bases at J, with 11 bases between the two ends. The CDR3 DNA sequence: TGTGCCAGCTGGGGGGACCTCAATCAGCCCCAGCATTTT. Amino acids: CASWGDLNQPQHF.

V gene TRBV5-1 combines with J gene TRBJ1-3; possible D gene TRBD1, 5 bases. The CDR3 covers 16 residues. V was trimmed by 4 bases and J by 0 bases, leaving 14 bases between them. The germline CDR1 and CDR2 sequences are SGHRS and YFSETQ. For the CDR3, the DNA is TGCGCCAGCAGCCCGGCTCGAACAGGCTCTGGAAACACCATATATTTT. Amino acid sequence: CASSPARTGSGNTIYF.

The V gene is TRBV27, the J gene TRBJ2-5; 10 bases match TRBD1. The length of the CDR3 is 16 residues. Germline-derived CDR1 and CDR2 are MNHEY and SMNVEV (reference sequence). Trimming cost V 3 bases and J 5 bases; bases outside gene matches: 9. The CDR3 protein is CASSFRGTGVGETQYF. For the CDR3, the DNA is TGTGCCAGCAGTTTCCGAGGGACAGGGGTTGGGGAGACCCAGTACTTC.

The chain joins TRBV12-5 to TRBJ1-5; D unresolved. Trimming stripped 3 bases from V and 6 bases from J, with 6 bases between. Germline-derived CDR1 and CDR2 are LGHNT and FRNRAP. The CDR3 has 12 residues. The CDR3 region has the DNA TGTGCTAGTGGTTTCCCGGGTCAGCCCCAGCATTTT. It encodes CASGFPGQPQHF. Combining the CDR3 with reference TRBV12-5 and TRBJ1-5 gives the whole variable domain DARVTQTPRHKVTEMGQEVTMRCQPILGHNTVFWYRQTMMQGLELLAYFRNRAPLDDSGMPKDRFSAEMPDATLATLKIQPSEPRDSAVYFCASGFPGQPQHFGDGTRLSIL.

The chain joins TRBV4-1 to TRBJ1-2, with a possible D match to TRBD1 (6 bases). The CDR3 spans 14 residues. The V and J ends lost 1 base and 4 bases respectively, with 10 bases between them. CDR1 MGHRA and CDR2 YSYEKL come from the germline V gene. In DNA form, the CDR3 reads TGCGCCAGCAGCCAAGTTCGACAGGTCTATGGCTACACCTTC. It translates to CASSQVRQVYGYTF.

This clone appeared once. V is TRBV5-1 and J is TRBJ2-1, with TRBD2 matching 10 bases. The CDR3 is 16 amino acids. Unmatched junction bases numbered 11, after V lost 4 bases and J lost 7 bases. The germline gives CDR1 SGHRS, CDR2 YFSETQ. In nucleotides, the CDR3 is TGCGCCAGCAGCCCGGTGCTAGCGGGAGCGATGAATGAGCAGTTCTTC. Its translation: CASSPVLAGAMNEQFF.

The table lists this clone with a count of one. Other nucleotide sequences in the sample specify the same CDR3. The J gene is TRBJ1-1, the V gene TRBV5-1; D gene uncertain. Trimming removed 0 bases from V and 1 base from J, with 4 bases in between. The germline V gene has CDR1 SGHRS and CDR2 YFSETQ. The CDR3 totals 13 residues. CDR3 sequence reads: CASSLVANTEAFF. The CDR3 nucleotides are TGCGCCAGCAGCTTGGTAGCGAACACTGAAGCTTTCTTT.

The chain has TRBV7-3 and TRBJ2-3, with a possible D match to TRBD1 (6 bases). This CDR3 has 14 residues. CDR1 and CDR2 (germline): SGHTA, FQGTGA. Trimming shortened V by 8 bases and J by 4 bases, and 16 bases separated the two germline ends. CDR3: CASARQAGADTQYF. The CDR3 DNA is TGTGCCAGCGCCCGACAGGCCGGGGCAGATACGCAGTATTTT. Full variable domain (outside the CDR3, taken from reference TRBV7-3 and TRBJ2-3): GAGVSQTPSNKVTEKGKYVELRCDPISGHTALYWYRQSLGQGPEFLIYFQGTGAADDSGLPNDRFFAVRPEGSVSTLKIQRTERGDSAVYLCASARQAGADTQYFGPGTRLTVL.

This clone was detected only a few times. The rearrangement joins TRBV5-5 to TRBJ1-4; no clear D. The ends were cut back, 0 bases at V and 2 bases at J, with 5 bases in the middle. Per germline, CDR1 SGHKS and CDR2 YYEKEE (reference sequence). CDR3 size: 14 residues. The CDR3 DNA is TGTGCCAGCAGCTTGGACCAGACTAATGAAAAACTGTTTTTT. Its protein is CASSLDQTNEKLFF.

The rearrangement joins TRBV19 to TRBJ1-4, with D tentatively TRBD1 (5 bases). The CDR3 runs to 14 residues. V dropped 3 bases and J dropped 8 bases, with 13 bases sitting between them. Germline loops: CDR1 LNHDA, CDR2 SQIVND (reference sequence). CDR3 in amino acids: CASSISTVGEKLFF. The CDR3 DNA reads as TGTGCCAGTAGTATTTCGACAGTCGGGGAAAAACTGTTTTTT.